This T cell receptor beta chain came from a study of shared clonotypes between healthy human individuals. Assay used: immunoSEQ multiplex PCR; TCRdb lists only in-frame clones, some missing. Altogether under 1,100,000 clones are present, 75% to 85% being singletons, with the ten largest covering 0.6% to 0.7%. This TCR was recovered from a man aged 18 to 35 in good health. Some clones in this sample may be carry-over from other donors' samples. The sample consisted of memory CD4+ T cells from PBMCs. Stated subset: CD45RA-negative fraction.

In DNA form, the CDR3 reads TGTGCCAGCAGAGTGGGGGGGGCTAACACTGAAGCTTTCTTT. This sequence encodes CASRVGGANTEAFF. V is TRBV6-6 and J is TRBJ1-1; D possibly corresponds to TRBD1 (6 bases). With 6 bases removed from V and 2 bases from J, the gap between germline ends came to 13 bases. The CDR3 loop spans 14 amino acids. The germline V gene encodes CDR1 MNHNY and CDR2 SVGAGI (reference sequence).